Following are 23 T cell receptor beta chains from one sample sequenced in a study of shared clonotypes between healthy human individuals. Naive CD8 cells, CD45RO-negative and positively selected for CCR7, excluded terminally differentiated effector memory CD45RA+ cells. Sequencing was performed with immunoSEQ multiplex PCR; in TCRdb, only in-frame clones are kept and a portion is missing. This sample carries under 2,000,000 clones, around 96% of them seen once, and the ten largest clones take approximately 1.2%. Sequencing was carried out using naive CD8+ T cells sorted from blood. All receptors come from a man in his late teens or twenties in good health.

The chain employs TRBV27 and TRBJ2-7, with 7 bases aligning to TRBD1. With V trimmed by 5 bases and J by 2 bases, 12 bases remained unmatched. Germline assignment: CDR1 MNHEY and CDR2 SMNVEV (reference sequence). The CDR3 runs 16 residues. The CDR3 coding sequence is TGTGCCAGCAGTCCTTCGACAGGGTCAAGAGCCTACGAGCAGTACTTC. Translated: CASSPSTGSRAYEQYF.

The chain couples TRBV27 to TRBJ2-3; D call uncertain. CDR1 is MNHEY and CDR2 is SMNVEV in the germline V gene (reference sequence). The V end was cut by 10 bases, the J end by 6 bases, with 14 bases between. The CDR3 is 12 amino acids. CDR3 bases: TGTGCCACCGCACGCGCCCGGGATACGCAGTATTTT. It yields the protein CATARARDTQYF.

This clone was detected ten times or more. Here the CDR3 DNA reads TGTGCCAGCACCGAGGCTGGGATGGGTTTTCAAGCTTTCTTT. It specifies CASTEAGMGFQAFF. V is TRBV27 and J is TRBJ1-1; D is undetermined. CDR1 MNHEY and CDR2 SMNVEV come from the germline V gene (reference sequence). This CDR3 spans 14 amino acids. Trimming removed 7 bases from V and 9 bases from J, with 21 bases in between.

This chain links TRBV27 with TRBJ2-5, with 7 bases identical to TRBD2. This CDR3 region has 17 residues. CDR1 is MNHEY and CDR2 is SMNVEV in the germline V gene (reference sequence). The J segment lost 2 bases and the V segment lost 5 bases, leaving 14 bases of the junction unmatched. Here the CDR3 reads CASSNPRQAGIQETQYF. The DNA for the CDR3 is TGTGCCAGCAGTAATCCACGACAAGCGGGGATACAAGAGACCCAGTACTTC.

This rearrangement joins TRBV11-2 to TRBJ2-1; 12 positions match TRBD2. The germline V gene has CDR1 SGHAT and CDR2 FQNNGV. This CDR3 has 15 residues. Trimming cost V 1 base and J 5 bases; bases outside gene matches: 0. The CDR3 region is CASSLASGRDNEQFF. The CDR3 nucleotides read TGTGCCAGCAGCTTAGCTAGCGGGAGGGACAATGAGCAGTTCTTC.

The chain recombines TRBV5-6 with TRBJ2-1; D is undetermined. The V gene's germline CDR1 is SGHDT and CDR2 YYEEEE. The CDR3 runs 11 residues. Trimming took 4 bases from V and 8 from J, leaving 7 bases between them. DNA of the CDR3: TGTGCCAGCAGCGCTTTCGATGAGCAGTTCTTC. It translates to CASSAFDEQFF. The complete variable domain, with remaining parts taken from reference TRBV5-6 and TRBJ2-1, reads DAGVTQSPTHLIKTRGQQVTLRCSPKSGHDTVSWYQQALGQGPQFIFQYYEEEERQRGNFPDRFSGHQFPNYSSELNVNALLLGDSALYLCASSAFDEQFFGPGTRLTVL.

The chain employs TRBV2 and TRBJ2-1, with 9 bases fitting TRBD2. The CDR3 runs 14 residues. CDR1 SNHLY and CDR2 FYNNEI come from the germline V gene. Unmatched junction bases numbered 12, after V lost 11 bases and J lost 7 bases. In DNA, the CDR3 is TGTGCCCTGCGGGGGGGTGACTCCCGGAATGAGCAGTTCTTC. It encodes CALRGGDSRNEQFF. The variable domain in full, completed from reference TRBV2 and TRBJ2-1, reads EPEVTQTPSHQVTQMGQEVILRCVPISNHLYFYWYRQILGQKVEFLVSFYNNEISEKSEIFDDQFSVERPDGSNFTLKIRSTKLEDSAMYFCALRGGDSRNEQFFGPGTRLTVL.

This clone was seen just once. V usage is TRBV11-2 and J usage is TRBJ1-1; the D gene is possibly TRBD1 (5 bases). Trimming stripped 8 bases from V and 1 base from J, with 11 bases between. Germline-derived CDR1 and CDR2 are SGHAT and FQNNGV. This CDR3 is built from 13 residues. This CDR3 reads CASGLTGNTEAFF. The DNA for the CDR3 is TGTGCCAGCGGCCTCACAGGGAACACTGAAGCTTTCTTT.

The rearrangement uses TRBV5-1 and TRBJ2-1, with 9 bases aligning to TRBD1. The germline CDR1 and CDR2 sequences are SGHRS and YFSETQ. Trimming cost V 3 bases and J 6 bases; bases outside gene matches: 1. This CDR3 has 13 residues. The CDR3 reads CASSWGQGNEQFF. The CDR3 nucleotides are TGCGCCAGCAGCTGGGGACAGGGCAATGAGCAGTTCTTC. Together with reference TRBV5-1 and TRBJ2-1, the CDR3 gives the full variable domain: KAGVTQTPRYLIKTRGQQVTLSCSPISGHRSVSWYQQTPGQGLQFLFEYFSETQRNKGNFPGRFSGRQFSNSRSEMNVSTLELGDSALYLCASSWGQGNEQFFGPGTRLTVL.

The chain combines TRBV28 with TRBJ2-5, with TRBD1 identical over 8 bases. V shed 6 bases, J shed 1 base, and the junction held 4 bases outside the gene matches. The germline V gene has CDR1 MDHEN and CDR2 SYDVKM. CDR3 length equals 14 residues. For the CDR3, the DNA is TGTGCCAGCAGCCGGACAGGGTTCCAAGAGACCCAGTACTTC. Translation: CASSRTGFQETQYF.

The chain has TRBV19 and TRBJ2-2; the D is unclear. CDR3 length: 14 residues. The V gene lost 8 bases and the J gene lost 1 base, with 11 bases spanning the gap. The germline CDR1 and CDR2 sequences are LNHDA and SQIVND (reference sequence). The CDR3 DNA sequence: TGTGCCAGTTTAGACAACCAGAACACCGGGGAGCTGTTTTTT. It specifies CASLDNQNTGELFF.

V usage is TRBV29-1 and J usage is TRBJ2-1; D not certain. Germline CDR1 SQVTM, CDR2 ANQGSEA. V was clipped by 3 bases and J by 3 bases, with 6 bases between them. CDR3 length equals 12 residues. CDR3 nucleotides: TGCAGCGTTGAGACTCTCTACAATGAGCAGTTCTTC. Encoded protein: CSVETLYNEQFF.

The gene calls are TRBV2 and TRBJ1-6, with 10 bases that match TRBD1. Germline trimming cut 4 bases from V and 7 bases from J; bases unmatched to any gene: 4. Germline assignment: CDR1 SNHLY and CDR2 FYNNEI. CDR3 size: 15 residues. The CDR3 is CASSGWGQGNSPLHF. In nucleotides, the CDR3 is TGTGCCAGCAGTGGGTGGGGACAGGGGAATTCACCCCTCCACTTT. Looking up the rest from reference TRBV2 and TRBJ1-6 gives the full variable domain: EPEVTQTPSHQVTQMGQEVILRCVPISNHLYFYWYRQILGQKVEFLVSFYNNEISEKSEIFDDQFSVERPDGSNFTLKIRSTKLEDSAMYFCASSGWGQGNSPLHFGNGTRLTVT.

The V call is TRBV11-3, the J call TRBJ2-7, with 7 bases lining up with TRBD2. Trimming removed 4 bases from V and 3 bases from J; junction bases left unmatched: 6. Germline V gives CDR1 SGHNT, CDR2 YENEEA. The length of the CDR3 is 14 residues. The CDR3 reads CASSSASSGYEQYF. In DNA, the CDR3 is TGTGCCAGCAGCTCGGCTTCTAGCGGCTACGAGCAGTACTTC.

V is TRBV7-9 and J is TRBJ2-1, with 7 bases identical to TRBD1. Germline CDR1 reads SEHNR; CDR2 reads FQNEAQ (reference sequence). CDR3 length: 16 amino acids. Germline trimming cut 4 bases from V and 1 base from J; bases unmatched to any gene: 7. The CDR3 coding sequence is TGTGCCAGCAGCTCCCGGCAGGGGGAATCCTACAATGAGCAGTTCTTC. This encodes CASSSRQGESYNEQFF.

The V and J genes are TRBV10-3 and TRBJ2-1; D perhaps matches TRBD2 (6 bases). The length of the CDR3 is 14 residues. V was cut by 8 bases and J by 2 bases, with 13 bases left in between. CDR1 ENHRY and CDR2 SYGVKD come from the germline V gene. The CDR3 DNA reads TGTGCCATCCATAGTGGCGGGGCCTACAATGAGCAGTTCTTC. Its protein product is CAIHSGGAYNEQFF.

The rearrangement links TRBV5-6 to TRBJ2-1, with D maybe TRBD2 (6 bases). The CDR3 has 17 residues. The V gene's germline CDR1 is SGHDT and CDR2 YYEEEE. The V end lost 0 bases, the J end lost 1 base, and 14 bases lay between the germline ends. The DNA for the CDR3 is TGTGCCAGCAGCTTGGAACCGGCCCGGGAGTCCTACAATGAGCAGTTCTTC. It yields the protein CASSLEPARESYNEQFF.

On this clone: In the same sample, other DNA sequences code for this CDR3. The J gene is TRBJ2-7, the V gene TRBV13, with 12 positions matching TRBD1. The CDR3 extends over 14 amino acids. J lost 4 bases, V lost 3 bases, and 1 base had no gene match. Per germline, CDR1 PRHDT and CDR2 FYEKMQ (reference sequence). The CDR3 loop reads CASSLGQGAYEQYF. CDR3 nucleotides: TGTGCCAGCAGCTTGGGACAGGGGGCGTACGAGCAGTACTTC.

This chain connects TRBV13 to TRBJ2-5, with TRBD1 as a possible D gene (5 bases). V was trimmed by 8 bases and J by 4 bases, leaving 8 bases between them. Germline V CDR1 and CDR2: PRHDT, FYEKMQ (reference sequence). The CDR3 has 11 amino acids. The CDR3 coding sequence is TGTGCCAGCGGGGCAGGAGAGACCCAGTACTTC. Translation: CASGAGETQYF.

In DNA form, the CDR3 reads TGTGCCAGCAGCCCCCCTGCGGGGGGGCCGTACGAGCAGTACTTC. Its translation is CASSPPAGGPYEQYF. The V call is TRBV11-2, the J call TRBJ2-7, with 9 bases aligning to TRBD2. The CDR3 consists of 15 residues. V was pared by 5 bases and J by 4 bases, with 9 bases of the junction left unmatched. Germline CDR1 SGHAT, CDR2 FQNNGV.

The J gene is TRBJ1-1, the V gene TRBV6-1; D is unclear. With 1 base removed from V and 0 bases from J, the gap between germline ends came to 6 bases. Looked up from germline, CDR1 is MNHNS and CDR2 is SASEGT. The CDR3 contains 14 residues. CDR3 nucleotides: TGTGCCAGCAGTGAAGAGGGTTTGAACACTGAAGCTTTCTTT. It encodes CASSEEGLNTEAFF.

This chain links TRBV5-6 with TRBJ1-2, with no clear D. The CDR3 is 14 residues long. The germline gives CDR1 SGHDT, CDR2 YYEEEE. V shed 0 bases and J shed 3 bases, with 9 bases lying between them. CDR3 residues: CASSLEGIDYGYTF. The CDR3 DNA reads TGTGCCAGCAGCTTGGAAGGTATCGACTATGGCTACACCTTC.

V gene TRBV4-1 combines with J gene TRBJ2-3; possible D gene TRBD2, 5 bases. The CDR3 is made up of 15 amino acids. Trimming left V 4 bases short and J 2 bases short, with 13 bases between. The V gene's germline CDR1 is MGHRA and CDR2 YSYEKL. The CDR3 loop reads CASSPRVATTDTQYF. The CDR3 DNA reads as TGCGCCAGCAGCCCCCGGGTAGCGACCACAGATACGCAGTATTTT.